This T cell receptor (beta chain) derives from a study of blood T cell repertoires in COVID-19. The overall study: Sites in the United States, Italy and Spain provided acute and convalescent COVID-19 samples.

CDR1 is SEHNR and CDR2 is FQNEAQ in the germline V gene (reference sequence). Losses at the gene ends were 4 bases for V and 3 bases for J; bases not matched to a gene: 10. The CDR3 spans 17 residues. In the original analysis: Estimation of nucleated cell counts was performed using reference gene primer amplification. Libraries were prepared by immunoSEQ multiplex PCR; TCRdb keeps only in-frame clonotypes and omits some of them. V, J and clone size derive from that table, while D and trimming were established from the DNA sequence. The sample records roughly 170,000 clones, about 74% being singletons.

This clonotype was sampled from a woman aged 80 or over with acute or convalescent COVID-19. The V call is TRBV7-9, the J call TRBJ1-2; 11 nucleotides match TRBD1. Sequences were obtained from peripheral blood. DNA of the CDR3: TGTGCCAGCAGCTCCGGACAGGGGGCTAAATCTTACTATGGCTACACCTTC. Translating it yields CASSSGQGAKSYYGYTF. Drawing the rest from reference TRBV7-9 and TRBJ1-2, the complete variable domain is DTGVSQNPRHKITKRGQNVTFRCDPISEHNRLYWYRQTLGQGPEFLTYFQNEAQLEKSRLLSDRFSAERPKGSFSTLEIQRTEQGDSAMYLCASSSGQGAKSYYGYTFGSGTRLTVV.